This T cell receptor gamma chain was found in a study of γδ T cells in repeated Plasmodium falciparum infection. Study-wide context: Malaria-naive adults were infected with P. falciparum NF54 four times over around 600 days. Each infection was followed by sampling at 21 days, plus baseline and some pre-infection draws.

With regard to this clone: What it recognizes is unknown. The protein TCRdb lists belongs to a much larger clone and differs from this DNA's translation at residue 10, which points to a read error; the protein shown is made from the DNA.

Vgamma9/Vdelta2+ and Vdelta2-negative gammadelta T cells were flow-sorted from PBMC for bulk sequencing. Germline V lookup: CDR1 GITISATS, CDR2 ISYDGTV (reference sequence). The CDR3 length is 13 residues. TCRdb fed the multiplex PCR reads into CATT to redo clone calling. The sample lists approximately 30,000 gamma-chain clones; approximately 1.5% were seen once. General study results and limits: Over time and infection, Vgamma9/Vdelta2+ repertoires remained highly stable and polyclonal. Repeated controlled infections reportedly drove waves of new clonotype selection in Vdelta2-negative, mostly Vdelta1+, gammadelta repertoires.

Sequenced sample: gamma-delta T cells from blood. The clonotype originates from a pool of human donors (malaria-infected and uninfected, not separated). The chain carries TRGV9 and TRGJ1 or TRGJ2. The CDR3 DNA follows: TGTGCCTTGTGGGAGCCCCCTTATTATAGGAAACTCTTT. This translates into CALWEPPYYRKLF.